These T cell receptor beta chains were read from a single sample in a study of OX40 agonist ivuxolimab in advanced cancers. Generated by immunoSEQ multiplex PCR, the TCRdb table keeps only in-frame clones and is missing some. Altogether tens of thousands of clones are present, 88% being singletons, with the ten largest covering around 0.93%. Sequenced material: CD4+ or CD8+ T cells sorted from blood, taken in a trial of the OX40 agonist ivuxolimab. Source of these receptors: an adult with an advanced solid tumor such as melanoma, head and neck, liver or kidney cancer. Each CDR3 is given with its conserved first and last residue. The order of the fields is V gene, D gene, clone size, J gene, CDR3 DNA, CDR3 protein. D genes are given only for firm matches. The size field is filled for only some rows; it gives once, few, many or a size class.

>TRBV5-4|.|.|TRBJ2-7
TGTGCCAGCAGTCCTGACGTCGTCGTAAACGAGCAGTACTTC
CASSPDVVVNEQYF
>TRBV4-3|.|.|TRBJ2-5
TGCGCCAGCAGCCAAGGGACGGACTCAACTGAGACCCAGTACTTC
CASSQGTDSTETQYF
>TRBV28|.|once|TRBJ2-7
TGTGCCAGCAGTTTACAGCAGGGGAACTCGTACTTC
CASSLQQGNSYF
>TRBV14|TRBD2|.|TRBJ2-1
TGTGCCAGCAGCCGGGGGGACTACTACAATGAGCAGTTCTTC
CASSRGDYYNEQFF
>TRBV13|.|.|TRBJ2-2
TGTGCCAGCAGCTTAACCCTGGGGCGGCTGTTTTTT
CASSLTLGRLFF
>TRBV11-3|.|.|TRBJ1-1
TGTGCCAGCAGCTTAGGGAGGGCCACTGAAGCTTTCTTT
CASSLGRATEAFF
>TRBV6-6|.|.|TRBJ1-5
TGTGCCAGCAGTTACTCGATAGGCGGTCAGCCCCAGCATTTT
CASSYSIGGQPQHF
>TRBV11-2|.|.|TRBJ2-1
TGTGCCAGCAGCCCCAGACGGGACTTTTACAATGAGCAGTTCTTC
CASSPRRDFYNEQFF
>TRBV11-2|.|once|TRBJ2-1
TGTGCCAGCAGCTTGAAGCCCCCACGCGGTGAGCAGTTCTTC
CASSLKPPRGEQFF
>TRBV7-2|TRBD1|.|TRBJ2-7
TGTGCCAGCAGCTTAGCGAGGGGACAGAAATACGAGCAGTACTTC
CASSLARGQKYEQYF
>TRBV7-2|.|.|TRBJ2-1
TGTGCCAGCAGCAGCCGACGGAGGACCTACAATGAGCAGTTCTTC
CASSSRRRTYNEQFF
>TRBV7-2|TRBD2|once|TRBJ2-2
TGTGCCAGCAAAGAAGCGGGAGTAGCCGGGGAGCTGTTTTTT
CASKEAGVAGELFF
>TRBV29-1|.|.|TRBJ2-1
TGCAGCGTTGAAGCCTCCGGGACTGGGGGTTGGGAGCAGTTCTTC
CSVEASGTGGWEQFF
>TRBV6-1|.|.|TRBJ1-3
TGTGCCAGCAGCTGGGGGGCATCTGGAAACACCATATATTTT
CASSWGASGNTIYF
>TRBV27|.|.|TRBJ2-1
TGTGCCAGCAGTTTACCCCCCGGGGAGCAGTTCTTC
CASSLPPGEQFF
>TRBV28|TRBD2|.|TRBJ2-3
TGTGCCAGCGGTTTAGCGGGCGGCACAGATACGCAGTATTTT
CASGLAGGTDTQYF
>TRBV29-1|.|once|TRBJ2-1
TGCAGTGCGGGACACTCCTACAATGAGCAGTTCTTC
CSAGHSYNEQFF
>TRBV28|.|few|TRBJ2-7
TGTGCCAGCAGACAAGCAGGTTACGAGCAGTACTTC
CASRQAGYEQYF
>TRBV18|.|.|TRBJ1-1
TGTGCCAGCTCACCACAGGGGAACACTGAAGCTTTCTTT
CASSPQGNTEAFF
>TRBV5-1|.|.|TRBJ2-2
TGCGCCAGCAGCTTGGCAGCATCGAACACCGGGGAGCTGTTTTTT
CASSLAASNTGELFF
>TRBV10-3|.|.|TRBJ2-3
TGTGCCATCGGACAATACACAGATACGCAGTATTTT
CAIGQYTDTQYF
>TRBV28|TRBD1|.|TRBJ1-5
TGTGCCAGCAGCTCCGACAGGGCCCAGCCCCAGCATTTT
CASSSDRAQPQHF
>TRBV14|TRBD1|.|TRBJ2-6
TGTGCCAGCAGCCAGGTTGGACAGGGGGTCTATTCTGGGGCCAACGTCCTGACTTTC
CASSQVGQGVYSGANVLTF
>TRBV7-9|.|.|TRBJ2-7
TGTGCCAGCTCTTTGGGGGGACACCCTTCTTCCTACGAGCAGTACTTC
CASSLGGHPSSYEQYF
>TRBV7-9|.|.|TRBJ1-6
TGTGCCAGCAGCTTAGTAGGGTCACCCCTCCACTTT
CASSLVGSPLHF
>TRBV5-6|.|few|TRBJ2-2
TGTGCCAGCACCAATTGGGTCACCGGGGAGCTGTTTTTT
CASTNWVTGELFF
>TRBV10-3|.|.|TRBJ2-7
TGTGCCATCAGTCCGTACAGTTCCTACGAGCAGTACTTC
CAISPYSSYEQYF
>TRBV29-1|.|few|TRBJ2-5
TGCAGCGTTGAAGAGGAGACCCAGTACTTC
CSVEEETQYF
>TRBV2|.|.|TRBJ1-4
TGTGCCAGCTGCCCAGAGGGACGGCCTAATGAAAAACTGTTTTTT
CASCPEGRPNEKLFF
>TRBV6-5|.|once|TRBJ1-2
TGTGCCAGCAGTTATTCCAGATTCCTTAACTATGGCTACACCTTC
CASSYSRFLNYGYTF
>TRBV5-4|.|.|TRBJ1-1
TGTGCCAGCAGCTTGGGGGGGGTGAGGCCGGAAGCTTTCTTT
CASSLGGVRPEAFF
>TRBV18|.|.|TRBJ1-4
TGTGCCAGCTCACCAGAAGGAGGGTGGGAAAAACTGTTTTTT
CASSPEGGWEKLFF
>TRBV19|.|.|TRBJ2-1
TGTGCCAGTAGTATTCAGAGGGTGGCTGAGCAGTTCTTC
CASSIQRVAEQFF
>TRBV13|TRBD1|.|TRBJ1-2
TGTGCCAGCAGCTACCGGGACAGGACCTACACCTTC
CASSYRDRTYTF
>TRBV11-3|.|.|TRBJ2-7
TGTGCCAGCAGCTTAGGACGCAACTCCTACGAGCAGTACTTC
CASSLGRNSYEQYF
>TRBV11-2|.|.|TRBJ1-3
TGTGCCAGCAGCCCAATTATACGCTCTGGAAACACCATATATTTT
CASSPIIRSGNTIYF
>TRBV19|.|.|TRBJ1-5
TGTGCCAGTAGTTCCCCGCCTTATCAGCCCCAGCATTTT
CASSSPPYQPQHF
>TRBV19|TRBD1|.|TRBJ1-5
TGTGCCACCAGACAGGGTAATCAGCCCCAGCATTTT
CATRQGNQPQHF
>TRBV7-9|.|.|TRBJ1-2
TGTGCCACTAGCCCGTTACAGGGCTATGGCTACACCTTC
CATSPLQGYGYTF
>TRBV11-2|TRBD2|.|TRBJ2-1
TGTGCCAGCAGCTTAGATCCGACTAGCGGCGCCTACAATGAGCAGTTCTTC
CASSLDPTSGAYNEQFF